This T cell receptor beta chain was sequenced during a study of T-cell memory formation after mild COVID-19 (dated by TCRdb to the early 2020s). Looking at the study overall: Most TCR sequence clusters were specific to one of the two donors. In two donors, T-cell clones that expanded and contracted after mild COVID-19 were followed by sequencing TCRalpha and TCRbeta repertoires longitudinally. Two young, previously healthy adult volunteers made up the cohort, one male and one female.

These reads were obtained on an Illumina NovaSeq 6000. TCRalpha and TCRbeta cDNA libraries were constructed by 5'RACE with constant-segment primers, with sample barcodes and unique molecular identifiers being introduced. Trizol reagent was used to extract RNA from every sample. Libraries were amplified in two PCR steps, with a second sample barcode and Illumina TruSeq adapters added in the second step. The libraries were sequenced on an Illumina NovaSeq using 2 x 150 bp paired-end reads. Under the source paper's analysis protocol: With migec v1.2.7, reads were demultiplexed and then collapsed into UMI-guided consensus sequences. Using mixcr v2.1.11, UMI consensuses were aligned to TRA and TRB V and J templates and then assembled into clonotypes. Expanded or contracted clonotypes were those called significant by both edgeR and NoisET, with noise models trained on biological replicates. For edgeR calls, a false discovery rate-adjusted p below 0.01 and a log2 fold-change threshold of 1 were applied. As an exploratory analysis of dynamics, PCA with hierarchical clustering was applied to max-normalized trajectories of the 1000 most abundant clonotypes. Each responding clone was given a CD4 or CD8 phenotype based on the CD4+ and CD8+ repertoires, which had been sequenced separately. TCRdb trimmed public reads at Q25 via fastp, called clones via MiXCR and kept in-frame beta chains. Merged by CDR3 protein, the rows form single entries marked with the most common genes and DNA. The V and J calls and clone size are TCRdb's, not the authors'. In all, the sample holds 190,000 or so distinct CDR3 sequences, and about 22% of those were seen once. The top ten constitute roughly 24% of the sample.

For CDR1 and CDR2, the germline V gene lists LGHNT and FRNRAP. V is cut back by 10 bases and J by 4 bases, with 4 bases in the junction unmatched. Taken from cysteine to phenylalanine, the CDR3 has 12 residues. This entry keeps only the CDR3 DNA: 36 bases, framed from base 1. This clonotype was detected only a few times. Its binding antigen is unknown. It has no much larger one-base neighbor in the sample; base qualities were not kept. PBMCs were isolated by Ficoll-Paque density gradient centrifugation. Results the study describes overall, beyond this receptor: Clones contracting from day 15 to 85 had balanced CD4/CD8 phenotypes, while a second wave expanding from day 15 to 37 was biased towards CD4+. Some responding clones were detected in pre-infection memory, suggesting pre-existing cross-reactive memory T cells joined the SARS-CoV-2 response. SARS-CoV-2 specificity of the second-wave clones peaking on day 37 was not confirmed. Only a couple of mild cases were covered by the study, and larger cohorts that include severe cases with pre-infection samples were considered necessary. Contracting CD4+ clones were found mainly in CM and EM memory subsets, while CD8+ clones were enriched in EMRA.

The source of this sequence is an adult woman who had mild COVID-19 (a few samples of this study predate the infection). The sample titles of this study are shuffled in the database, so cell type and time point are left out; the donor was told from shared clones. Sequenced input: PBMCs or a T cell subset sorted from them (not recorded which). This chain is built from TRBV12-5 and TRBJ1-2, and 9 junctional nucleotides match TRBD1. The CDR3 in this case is CAIGTGRYGYTF. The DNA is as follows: TGTGCTATCGGGACAGGGCGCTATGGCTACACCTTC. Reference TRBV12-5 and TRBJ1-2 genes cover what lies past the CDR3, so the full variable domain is DARVTQTPRHKVTEMGQEVTMRCQPILGHNTVFWYRQTMMQGLELLAYFRNRAPLDDSGMPKDRFSAEMPDATLATLKIQPSEPRDSAVYFCAIGTGRYGYTFGSGTRLTVV.